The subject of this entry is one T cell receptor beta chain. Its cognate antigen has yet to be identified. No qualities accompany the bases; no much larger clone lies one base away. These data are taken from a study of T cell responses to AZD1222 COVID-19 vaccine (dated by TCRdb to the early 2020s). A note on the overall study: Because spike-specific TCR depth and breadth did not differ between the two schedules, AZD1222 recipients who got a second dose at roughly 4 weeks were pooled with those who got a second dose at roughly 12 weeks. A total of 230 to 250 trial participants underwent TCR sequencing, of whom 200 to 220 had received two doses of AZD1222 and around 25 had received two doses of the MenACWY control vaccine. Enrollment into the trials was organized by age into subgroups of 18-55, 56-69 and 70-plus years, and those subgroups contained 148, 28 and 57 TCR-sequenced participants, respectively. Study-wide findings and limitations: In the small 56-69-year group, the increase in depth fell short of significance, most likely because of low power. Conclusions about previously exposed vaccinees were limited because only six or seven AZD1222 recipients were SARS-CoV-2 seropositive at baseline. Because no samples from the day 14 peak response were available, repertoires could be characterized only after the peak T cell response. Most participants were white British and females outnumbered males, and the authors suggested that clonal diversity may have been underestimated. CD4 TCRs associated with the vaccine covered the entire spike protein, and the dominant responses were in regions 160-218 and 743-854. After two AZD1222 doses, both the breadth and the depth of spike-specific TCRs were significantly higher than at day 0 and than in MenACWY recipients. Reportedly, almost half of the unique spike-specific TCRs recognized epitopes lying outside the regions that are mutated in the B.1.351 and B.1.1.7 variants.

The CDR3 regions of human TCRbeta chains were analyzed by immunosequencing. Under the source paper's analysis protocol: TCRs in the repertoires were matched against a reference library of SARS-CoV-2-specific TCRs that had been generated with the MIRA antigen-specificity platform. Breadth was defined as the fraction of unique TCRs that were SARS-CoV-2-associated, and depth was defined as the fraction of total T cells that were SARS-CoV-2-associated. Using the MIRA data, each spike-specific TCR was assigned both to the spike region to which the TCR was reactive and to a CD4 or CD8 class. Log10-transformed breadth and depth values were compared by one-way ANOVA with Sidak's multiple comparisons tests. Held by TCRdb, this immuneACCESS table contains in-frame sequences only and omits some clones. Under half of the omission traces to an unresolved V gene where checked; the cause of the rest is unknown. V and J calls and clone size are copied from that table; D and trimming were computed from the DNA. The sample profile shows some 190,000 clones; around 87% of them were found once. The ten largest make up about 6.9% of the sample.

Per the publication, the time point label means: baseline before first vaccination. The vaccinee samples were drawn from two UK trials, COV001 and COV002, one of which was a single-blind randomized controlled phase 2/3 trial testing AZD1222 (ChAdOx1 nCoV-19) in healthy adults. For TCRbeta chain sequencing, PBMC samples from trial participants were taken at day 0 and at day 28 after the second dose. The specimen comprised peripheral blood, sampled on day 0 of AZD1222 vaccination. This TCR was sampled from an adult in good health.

The sequence in DNA is TGTGCCAGCAGCTTAGGGACAGGTTTTAACTATGGCTACACCTTC. This yields the protein CASSLGTGFNYGYTF. In this chain, TRBV7-9 is recombined with TRBJ1-2, with 7 bases in between that match TRBD1. The germline V gene (reference sequence) specifies SEHNR as CDR1 and FQNEAQ as CDR2. The CDR3, from cysteine to phenylalanine, totals 15 residues. Just the 45-base CDR3 DNA is kept, in frame starting at base 1. V is trimmed back by 1 base and J by 1 base, and the junction contains 3 bases that no gene match accounts for.